These 20 T cell receptor beta chains originate from one sample sequenced in a study of T cells in women clearing cervical HPV infection. Here immunoSEQ multiplex PCR was the method, and the copy in TCRdb shows in-frame clones only, minus some. This sample's table has about 25,000 clones. The sequencing sample was made of blood buffy coat. All receptors derive from a woman aged 18 to 69 with a cervical HPV16 infection that either progressed to CIN3+ or cleared (not recorded which).

As regards this clone: The DNA ends 3 residues before the CDR3 does, and the rest of the CDR3 is filled in from the germline J gene. The rearrangement uses TRBV5-1 and TRBJ1-4; D may be TRBD1 (6 bases). V lost 4 bases, J lost 7 bases, and 14 bases lay in between. The V gene's germline CDR1 is SGHRS and CDR2 YFSETQ. The CDR3 length is 14 residues. CDR3 residues: CASSTAEGVEKLFF. The part of the CDR3 DNA that was read is TGCGCCAGCAGCACGGCCGAGGGGGTTGAAAAA.

Its frequency marks this clone as medium-sized (0.01 to 0.1%). The observed sequence ends 3 residues before the CDR3 terminus, with the missing tail filled in from the germline J gene. The rearrangement joins TRBV7-6 to TRBJ2-3, with 9 positions matching TRBD2. Looked up from germline, CDR1 is SGHVS and CDR2 is FNYEAQ. Trimming cost V 6 bases and J 2 bases; bases outside gene matches: 9. CDR3 length equals 16 residues. The CDR3 reads CASSRYPGLATDTQYF. The part of the CDR3 DNA that was read is TGTGCCAGCAGTAGATATCCGGGACTAGCCACAGATACG.

For this clone: Coverage ceases 3 residues before the CDR3 finishes, and the germline J gene fills in the end. The genes are TRBV4-1 and TRBJ2-5; possibly TRBD2 for D (7 bases). V was pared by 4 bases and J by 5 bases, with 17 bases between. CDR1 is MGHRA, CDR2 YSYEKL, per germline. The CDR3 is made up of 15 amino acids. The covered CDR3 bases are TGCGCCAGCAGCCCTTCCGGGGGGCGCACGGAGACC. Translating gives CASSPSGGRTET. The whole CDR3 protein reads CASSPSGGRTETQYF.

As concerns this clone: A junction boundary mismatches the germline segment, possibly from a read error. The read falls 3 residues short of the CDR3 end, and the missing part is taken from the germline J gene. The chain employs TRBV5-4 and TRBJ1-1; 7 bases map to TRBD1. CDR1 is SGHNT, CDR2 YYREEE, per germline (reference sequence). The CDR3 spans 15 residues. The DNA read from the CDR3 is TGTGCCAGCAGCAAGAGACAGGGTATGAACACTGAT. It translates to CASSKRQGMNTD. The whole CDR3 protein reads CASSKRQGMNTDAFF.

Notes on this clone: Sequencing ends 3 residues short of the CDR3 end; the germline J gene provides the rest. The chain couples TRBV7-8 to TRBJ2-2; TRBD1 matches at 8 bases. The CDR3 is made up of 15 amino acids. Germline-derived CDR1 and CDR2 are SGHVS and FQNEAQ. The CDR3 loop reads CASSSAGTGYSPLFF. The covered CDR3 bases are TGTGCCAGCAGCTCAGCCGGGACAGGATATTCACCG.

A word on this clone: Read data end 3 residues before the CDR3 end; the end is taken from the germline J gene. V gene TRBV2 combines with J gene TRBJ1-2, with D possibly being TRBD1 (6 bases). Trimming pared 5 bases from V and 4 bases from J, leaving 11 bases between. Germline lookup yields CDR1 SNHLY and CDR2 FYNNEI. The CDR3 is 13 residues long. The CDR3 protein is CASSLRGGYGYTF. The part of the CDR3 DNA that was read is TGTGCCAGCAGTCTAAGGGGGGGCTATGGC.

Remarks on this clone: The sequenced fragment ends 3 residues before the CDR3 boundary, so the rest is inferred from the germline J gene. The V gene is TRBV5-1, the J gene TRBJ2-3; D uncertain. The V end was cut by 0 bases, the J end by 6 bases, with 11 bases between. The length of the CDR3 is 14 residues. CDR1 and CDR2 from the germline V gene are SGHRS and YFSETQ. This chain's CDR3 is CASSLDPGADTQYF. CDR3 DNA, as far as it was read: TGCGCCAGCAGCTTGGACCCGGGTGCTGATACG.

The CDR3 bases that were read are TGCAGCGTTGAGGAGGGGATGACTGAA. Translating gives CSVEEGMTE. In full, the CDR3 is CSVEEGMTEAFF. The chain links TRBV29-1 to TRBJ1-1, with D possibly TRBD1 on 5 matching bases. The observed sequence ends 3 residues before the CDR3 terminus, with the missing tail filled in from the germline J gene. Germline lookup yields CDR1 SQVTM and CDR2 ANQGSEA. The CDR3 spans 12 residues. V lost 3 bases to trimming and J lost 5 bases, with 10 bases between them.

CDR3 region: CASSSRFPSDYNEQFF. The part of the CDR3 DNA that was read is TGCGCCAGCAGCTCGAGGTTTCCTAGCGACTACAATGAG. This chain joins TRBV5-1 and TRBJ2-1, with a weak D call TRBD2 (6 bases). The read gets to within 3 residues of the CDR3 end, and the germline J gene fills in the rest. With 3 bases removed from V and 3 bases from J, the gap between germline ends came to 16 bases. Germline V gives CDR1 SGHRS, CDR2 YFSETQ. The CDR3 sequence is 16 residues long.

As regards this clone: The read ends 3 residues early relative to the CDR3; the germline J gene fills the gap. V and J are TRBV20-1 and TRBJ2-1; 7 nucleotides agree with TRBD2. V was clipped by 4 bases and J by 1 base; unmatched bases: 10. CDR1 is DFQATT and CDR2 is SNEGSKA in the germline V gene (reference sequence). This CDR3 is 16 amino acids long. Incomplete CDR3 DNA: TGCAGTGCTACAACCATCGGACTAGTTTCCTACAATGAG. As protein: CSATTIGLVSYNE. The full CDR3 sequence reads CSATTIGLVSYNEQFF.

Concerning this clone itself: The CDR3 is cut off 3 residues early in the read; its end comes from the germline J gene. The rearrangement links TRBV5-4 to TRBJ2-7, with D possibly matching TRBD2 (5 bases). The CDR3 is made up of 14 amino acids. V was shortened by 3 bases and J by 3 bases, with 13 bases between the two germline ends. Germline CDR1 reads SGHNT; CDR2 reads YYREEE (reference sequence). Partial CDR3 DNA: TGTGCCAGCAGCTCTATAACTAGTCACTACGAG. Its protein product is CASSSITSHYE. The complete CDR3 protein is CASSSITSHYEQYF.

In the case of this clone: The sequence runs out 3 residues before the end of the CDR3; the remainder is reconstructed from the germline J gene. The rearrangement uses TRBV30 and TRBJ2-3; maybe TRBD1 (6 bases). Germline loops: CDR1 GTSNPN, CDR2 SVGIG (reference sequence). This CDR3 region has 15 residues. The DNA read from the CDR3 is TGTGCCTGGAACCAGGATCCTCGGGACAATCAGCCG. It translates to CAWNQDPRDNQP. The full CDR3 is CAWNQDPRDNQPQYF.

For this clone: The CDR3 end falls 3 residues outside the read, so it is completed with the germline J gene. The chain recombines TRBV10-1 with TRBJ1-1; the D gene is possibly TRBD1 (5 bases). CDR1 and CDR2 (germline): WNHNN, SYGVQD (reference sequence). The CDR3 consists of 15 residues. The ends were cut back, 2 bases at V and 6 bases at J, with 16 bases in the middle. The part of the CDR3 DNA that was read is TGCGCCAGCAGTGAGACAACAGGAAGGAGAGCTGAA. This gives the protein CASSETTGRRAE. The CDR3 in full is CASSETTGRRAEAFF.

Worth noting for this clone: The read stops 3 residues short of the end of the CDR3; the missing end is completed from the germline J gene. The chain employs TRBV5-1 and TRBJ1-2, with TRBD1 as a possible D gene (5 bases). The V gene's germline CDR1 is SGHRS and CDR2 YFSETQ. The CDR3 extends over 18 amino acids. CDR3 bases read: TGCGCCAGCGGCCCAACTGGGACTAGCGGGATTAACTCCTACGAC. Translation gives CASGPTGTSGINSYD. The complete CDR3 sequence is CASGPTGTSGINSYDYTF.

Remarks on this clone: The DNA ends 3 residues before the CDR3 does, and the rest of the CDR3 is filled in from the germline J gene. The chain is built from TRBV28 and TRBJ2-7; TRBD2 aligns across 7 bases. With V trimmed by 5 bases and J by 3 bases, 13 bases remained unmatched. The CDR3 spans 16 residues. Germline lookup yields CDR1 MDHEN and CDR2 SYDVKM. CDR3 region: CASSPPSGNPRYEQYF. Partial CDR3 DNA: TGTGCCAGCAGTCCTCCCAGCGGGAACCCCCGCTACGAG.

With respect to this clone: The read ends 3 residues before the CDR3 terminus; that terminus is restored from the germline J gene. The chain uses TRBV5-1 and TRBJ2-1; perhaps TRBD2 as D (6 bases). Germline values: CDR1 SGHRS, CDR2 YFSETQ. The CDR3 runs 17 residues. Trimming left V 0 bases short and J 6 bases short, with 19 bases between. The DNA read from the CDR3 is TGCGCCAGCAGCTTGGCCGGCGGGGTCTATGAGGGCAATGAG. As protein: CASSLAGGVYEGNE. The full CDR3 protein is CASSLAGGVYEGNEQFF.

The chain's CDR3 is CASSLRRTFNYGYTF. Partial CDR3 DNA: TGTGCCAGCAGCCTACGGCGGACATTTAACTATGGC. The chain carries TRBV7-2 and TRBJ1-2; tentatively, D is TRBD1 (5 bases). The read comes to an end 3 residues before the CDR3 does, leaving the germline J gene to fill in the end. The CDR3 has 15 amino acids. Germline assignment: CDR1 SGHTA and CDR2 FQGNSA. The germline V and J ends were trimmed by 5 bases and 1 base, with 14 bases remaining between them.

Concerning this clone itself: Sequencing ends 3 residues short of the CDR3 end; the germline J gene provides the rest. V is TRBV20-1 and J is TRBJ1-4; D unresolved. The germline V and J ends were trimmed by 3 bases and 7 bases, with 27 bases remaining between them. The CDR3 length is 18 residues. CDR1 is DFQATT, CDR2 SNEGSKA, per germline (reference sequence). CDR3 amino acids: CSASSAPPTFAVGEKLFF. The covered CDR3 bases are TGCAGTGCTAGTTCGGCTCCCCCCACCTTCGCGGTGGGTGAAAAA.

Regarding this clone: The read comes to an end 3 residues before the CDR3 does, leaving the germline J gene to fill in the end. The chain joins TRBV29-1 to TRBJ1-2; a weak D match, TRBD1 (5 bases). V lost 8 bases to trimming and J lost 1 base, with 17 bases between them. The CDR3 consists of 14 residues. Germline assignment: CDR1 SQVTM and CDR2 ANQGSEA. CDR3 residues: CSIATARINYGYTF. CDR3 bases read: TGCAGCATCGCGACAGCTCGAATTAACTATGGC. Full variable domain (outside the CDR3, taken from reference TRBV29-1 and TRBJ1-2): SAVISQKPSRDICQRGTSLTIQCQVDSQVTMMFWYRQQPGQSLTLIATANQGSEATYESGFVIDKFPISRPNLTFSTLTVSNMSPEDSSIYLCSIATARINYGYTFGSGTRLTVV.

Details on this clone: Read data end 3 residues before the CDR3 end; the end is taken from the germline J gene. The V and J genes are TRBV13 and TRBJ2-1; 7 nucleotides match TRBD1. This CDR3 has 15 residues. The V gene's germline CDR1 is PRHDT and CDR2 FYEKMQ (reference sequence). V shed 6 bases and J 0 bases; nucleotides not matched to a gene: 5. The CDR3 sequence: CASRQGLGSYNEQFF. The sequenced part of the CDR3 DNA is TGTGCCAGCAGACAGGGGTTAGGCTCCTACAATGAG.